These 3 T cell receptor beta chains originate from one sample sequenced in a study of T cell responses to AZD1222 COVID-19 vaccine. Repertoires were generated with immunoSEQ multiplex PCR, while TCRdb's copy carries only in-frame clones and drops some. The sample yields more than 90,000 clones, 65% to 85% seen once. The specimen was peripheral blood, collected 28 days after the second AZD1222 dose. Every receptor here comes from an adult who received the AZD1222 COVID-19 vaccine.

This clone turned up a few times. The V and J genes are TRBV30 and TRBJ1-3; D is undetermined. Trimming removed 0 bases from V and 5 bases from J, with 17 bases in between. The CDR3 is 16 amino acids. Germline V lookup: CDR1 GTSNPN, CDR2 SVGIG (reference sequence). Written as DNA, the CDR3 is TGTGCCTGGAGTGTAAAGTTTGGAAGATATAGAAACACCATATATTTT. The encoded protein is CAWSVKFGRYRNTIYF.

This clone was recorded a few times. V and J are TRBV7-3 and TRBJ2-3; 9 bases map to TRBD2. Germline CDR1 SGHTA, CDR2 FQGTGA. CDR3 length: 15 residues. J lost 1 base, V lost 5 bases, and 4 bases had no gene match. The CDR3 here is CASSPLAGGTDTQYF. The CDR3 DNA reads TGTGCCAGCAGCCCATTAGCGGGAGGCACAGATACGCAGTATTTT.

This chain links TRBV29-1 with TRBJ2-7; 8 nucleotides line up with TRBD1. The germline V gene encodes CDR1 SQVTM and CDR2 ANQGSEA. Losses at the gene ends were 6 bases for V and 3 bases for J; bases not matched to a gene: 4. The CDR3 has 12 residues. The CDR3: CSVDGQGYEQYF. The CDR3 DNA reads TGCAGCGTCGACGGACAGGGCTACGAGCAGTACTTC.